These 3 T cell receptor beta chains share one sample of origin, sequenced in a study of shared clonotypes between healthy human individuals (dated by TCRdb to about 2020). To prepare the library, the immunoSEQ multiplex PCR assay was applied. TCRdb holds this immuneACCESS table with in-frame rearrangements only. Some clones are missing; in checked studies, unresolved V genes explain under half, and the rest has no known cause. Across this sample there are just over 2,000,000 clones, with 95% seen only once. 0.1% to 0.15% of the sample lies in the top ten. The sample taken for sequencing was naive CD4+ T cells sorted from blood. Explained via the paper, the cell subset or site label denotes: CD45RA+ positively selected. The receptors come from a man aged 18 to 30 in good health.

The chain uses TRBV18 and TRBJ2-2; perhaps TRBD2 as D (5 bases). This CDR3 is built from 17 residues. V was clipped by 1 base and J by 4 bases, with 16 bases between them. Per germline, CDR1 KGHSH and CDR2 LQKENI. DNA for the CDR3: TGTGCCAGCTCACCACGGGCCCTCCCGGGATCCACCGGGGAGCTGTTTTTT. Encoded protein: CASSPRALPGSTGELFF.

The chain combines TRBV5-1 with TRBJ1-2, with D uncertain. The CDR3 consists of 14 residues. The germline V gene has CDR1 SGHRS and CDR2 YFSETQ. Trimming cost V 0 bases and J 3 bases, with 9 bases left between them. The CDR3 region has the DNA TGCGCCAGCAGCTTGGGGACGGAGCACTATGGCTACACCTTC. Its protein is CASSLGTEHYGYTF.

This rearrangement joins TRBV19 to TRBJ2-7, with a tentative D call TRBD2 (5 bases). The CDR3 runs to 14 residues. From germline, CDR1 is LNHDA and CDR2 SQIVND (reference sequence). V dropped 5 bases and J dropped 3 bases, with 14 bases sitting between them. CDR3: CASSPEGWVYEQYF. The CDR3 DNA follows: TGTGCCAGTAGTCCAGAGGGCTGGGTCTACGAGCAGTACTTC.